The 5 T cell receptor beta chains reported below all come from one sample, sequenced in a study of CD8+CD57+ T cells in acquired aplastic anemia. Profiling of TCR beta VDJ combinations and CDR3 sequences used genomic DNA as template. TCRdb used MiXCR to reprocess the reads, holding one entry per CDR3 protein. The sample carries about 270,000 distinct CDR3 sequences, 45% to 70% recorded once. Sequencing was performed on sorted CD4+, CD8+, or CD8+CD57+ T cells (not recorded which) from PBMCs. The receptors here all came from a human donor with severe aplastic anemia or a healthy control (not recorded which).

This clonotype was seen repeatedly, ten times or more. The chain has TRBV6-5 and TRBJ2-2; D is uncertain. The CDR3 runs 13 residues. Trimming pared 0 bases from V and 7 bases from J, leaving 6 bases between. The germline gives CDR1 MNHEY, CDR2 SVGAGI. CDR3 bases: TGTGCCAGCAGTTACTCGTGGGGCGGGGAGCTGTTTTTT. It translates to CASSYSWGGELFF.

J is TRBJ1-1 and V is TRBV4-1, with TRBD1 as a possible D gene (6 bases). Germline V CDR1 and CDR2: MGHRA, YSYEKL. The CDR3 is 17 amino acids. Trimming stripped 1 base from V and 1 base from J, with 16 bases between. In nucleotides, the CDR3 is TGCGCCAGCAGCCAAGGCGGTAGGGGGGCAGGGAACACTGAAGCTTTCTTT. This encodes CASSQGGRGAGNTEAFF.

The V gene is TRBV7-9, the J gene TRBJ2-7, with 7 bases identical to TRBD2. The CDR3 is made up of 16 amino acids. Germline CDR1 is SEHNR and CDR2 is FQNEAQ (reference sequence). V trimming: 0 bases; J trimming: 0 bases; junction bases outside the gene matches: 5. The CDR3 bases are TGTGCCAGCAGCTTAGCGCCGGGACTAAGCTCCTACGAGCAGTACTTC. Its translation: CASSLAPGLSSYEQYF.

The chain carries TRBV7-9 and TRBJ2-7; D not certain. CDR1 SEHNR and CDR2 FQNEAQ come from the germline V gene (reference sequence). The CDR3 is made up of 12 amino acids. Trimming cost V 8 bases and J 2 bases, with 10 bases left between them. The CDR3 DNA reads as TGTGCCAGCTCGCAGGTGGCCTACGAGCAGTACTTC. Translation: CASSQVAYEQYF.

This clonotype was seen a few times. The chain carries TRBV20-1 and TRBJ2-7, with 9 bases matching TRBD2. CDR1 and CDR2 (germline): DFQATT, SNEGSKA (reference sequence). The CDR3 extends over 14 amino acids. The junction had 9 bases not matched to a gene; V was cut back by 6 bases and J by 3 bases. CDR3 bases: TGCAGTGCGATAGCGGGAGAGTCGGGCTACGAGCAGTACTTC. This translates into CSAIAGESGYEQYF.